This TCR beta chain came from a study of T cell responses to AZD1222 COVID-19 vaccine. Whole-study findings and limits: Breadth and depth of Spike-specific TCRs rose after two AZD1222 doses. Just a handful of people given AZD1222 tested seropositive at baseline. All repertoire sampling was performed exclusively after the peak T cell response. In a largely white British group with more females than males, clonal diversity was possibly underestimated.

Profiling relied on immunoSEQ multiplex PCR, and the TCRdb table lists in-frame clones only, not all of them. The sample includes roughly 77,000 clones, under 95% of them seen just once. Notes on this clone: Its antigen is undetermined.

The CDR3 covers 14 residues. The rearrangement joins TRBV21-1 to TRBJ2-3; the DNA was not used to check the table's D call, TRBD2. TRBV21-1 is deemed a pseudogene. Sequencing used peripheral blood, obtained 28 days after the second AZD1222 dose. This sequence originates from an adult who received the AZD1222 COVID-19 vaccine. The CDR3 reads CASSKGGGTDTQYF. CDR3 coding DNA: TGTGCCAGCAGCAAAGGGGGGGGGACAGATACGCAGTATTTT.